Following are 20 T cell receptor beta chains from one sample sequenced in a study of blood T cells in healthy people across ages. Primed by a sample-barcoded 5' primer and a J-beta primer mix, a second PCR proceeded for roughly 6 to 12 cycles. TCRdb re-derived calls from the 5' RACE reads in MiXCR, one entry per CDR3 protein. The sample carries about 830,000 distinct CDR3 sequences, approximately 67% recorded once. The source material was blood. The receptors stem from a man aged 25-45 years in good health.

The chain employs TRBV19 and TRBJ2-5; 8 bases map to TRBD2. V lost 6 bases and J lost 3; bases outside the gene matches: 6. CDR1 and CDR2 from the germline V gene are LNHDA and SQIVND (reference sequence). The CDR3 contains 14 residues. The chain's CDR3 is CASRTGLAEETQYF. The CDR3 DNA follows: TGTGCCAGTAGGACAGGACTAGCAGAAGAGACCCAGTACTTC.

The chain combines TRBV27 with TRBJ1-2, with D possibly matching TRBD1 (5 bases). The CDR3 is 13 residues long. The germline gives CDR1 MNHEY, CDR2 SMNVEV (reference sequence). Trimming removed 0 bases at V and 8 bases at J, with 10 bases between. The CDR3 coding sequence is TGTGCCAGCAGTTTATCACTCAGGGTCGGCTACACCTTC. Translated, it gives CASSLSLRVGYTF.

The V gene is TRBV6-5, the J gene TRBJ1-2, with D perhaps matching TRBD1 (5 bases). Germline V CDR1 and CDR2: MNHEY, SVGAGI. This CDR3 has 14 amino acids. The V end was cut by 0 bases, the J end by 5 bases, with 10 bases between. The CDR3 bases are TGTGCCAGCAGTTACTCTATAGACAGTTATGGCTACACCTTC. Its translation is CASSYSIDSYGYTF.

The rearrangement uses TRBV12-3 or TRBV12-4 and TRBJ2-1, with D maybe TRBD2 (5 bases). Trimming pared 3 bases from V and 9 bases from J, leaving 6 bases between. The CDR3 has 11 residues. This CDR3 reads CASSLTIEQFF. The CDR3, as DNA: TGTGCCAGCAGTTTGACTATTGAGCAGTTCTTC.

This clonotype was recorded a few times. This chain's CDR3 is CASSLGQAFGYTF. The CDR3, as DNA: TGTGCCAGCAGTTTGGGACAGGCGTTTGGCTACACCTTC. This chain joins TRBV27 and TRBJ1-2, with 8 positions matching TRBD1. The CDR3 spans 13 residues. CDR1 MNHEY and CDR2 SMNVEV come from the germline V gene (reference sequence). With 3 bases clipped from V and 7 bases from J, the junction kept 4 bases outside the gene matches.

The chain links TRBV20-1 to TRBJ1-2; D gene ambiguous. Germline V lookup: CDR1 DFQATT, CDR2 SNEGSKA (reference sequence). The CDR3 spans 14 residues. With 1 base removed from V and 3 bases from J, the gap between germline ends came to 12 bases. In DNA, the CDR3 is TGCAGTGCTAGAGGCAACCTAGGGTACTATGGCTACACCTTC. Translation gives CSARGNLGYYGYTF.

The chain combines TRBV2 with TRBJ1-6, with TRBD1 identical over 7 bases. The CDR3 sequence is 13 residues long. Trimming at V came to 7 bases and at J to 9 bases, leaving 6 bases not matched to a gene. Germline V gives CDR1 SNHLY, CDR2 FYNNEI. The CDR3 DNA reads as TGTGCCAGCACCGGTGACAGGGCTTCACCCCTCCACTTT. It is translated as CASTGDRASPLHF.

V gene TRBV7-6 combines with J gene TRBJ2-1, with TRBD2 matching 14 bases. V was pared by 9 bases and J by 8 bases, with 3 bases of the junction left unmatched. The CDR3 extends over 13 amino acids. CDR1 is SGHVS and CDR2 is FNYEAQ in the germline V gene. CDR3 nucleotides: TGTGCCAGTGGGACTAGCGGGGGTTATGAGCAGTTCTTC. Its translation is CASGTSGGYEQFF.

V usage is TRBV12-3 or TRBV12-4 and J usage is TRBJ2-1; D is perhaps TRBD2 (5 bases). V was clipped by 5 bases and J by 9 bases, with 14 bases between them. This CDR3 has 13 residues. The DNA of the CDR3 is TGTGCCAGCAGTCCCCTCGGGGTGGCTGAGCAGTTCTTC. It codes for CASSPLGVAEQFF.

The CDR3 bases are TGTGCCAGCAGTTTAGGAGGACAGGCGCTCTATGGCTACACCTTC. Encoded protein: CASSLGGQALYGYTF. The V gene is TRBV12-3 or TRBV12-4, the J gene TRBJ1-2, with 7 positions matching TRBD1. Trimming took 1 base from V and 4 from J; bases not matched to a gene: 6. This CDR3 is 15 amino acids long.

In regard to this clonotype: An end of the junction differs from the germline gene, which may be a read error. The V and J genes are TRBV4-2 and TRBJ1-1; D is undetermined. The CDR3 covers 15 residues. From germline, CDR1 is LGHNA and CDR2 YNFKEQ. Written as DNA, the CDR3 is TGTGCCAGCAGCCAAGACGTGCGGAGGAACACTGAGGCTTTCTTT. This sequence encodes CASSQDVRRNTEAFF.

This chain connects TRBV6-2 or TRBV6-3 to TRBJ2-1, with D uncertain. Germline CDR1 is MNHEY and CDR2 is SVGEGT. This CDR3 spans 15 amino acids. V was clipped by 7 bases and J by 2 bases, with 15 bases between them. CDR3 protein: CASIARRAAYNEQFF. CDR3 nucleotides: TGTGCCAGCATCGCCCGAAGGGCAGCCTACAATGAGCAGTTCTTC.

The rearrangement joins TRBV24-1 to TRBJ2-1; D may correspond to TRBD1 or TRBD2 (5 bases each). TRBJ2-7 matches the DNA end more closely, so the J call is doubtful. Per the germline V gene, CDR1 is KGHDR and CDR2 is SFDVKD. The CDR3 has 16 residues. The CDR3 region is CATSDLTSPRGNEQYF. In DNA, the CDR3 is TGTGCCACCAGTGATCTTACTAGTCCCCGGGGCAATGAGCAGTACTTC.

In this sample, this clonotype turned up once. The J gene is TRBJ2-5, the V gene TRBV27, with D perhaps TRBD1 or TRBD2 (5 bases each). Germline V gives CDR1 MNHEY, CDR2 SMNVEV (reference sequence). Trimming stripped 2 bases from V and 11 bases from J, with 21 bases between. The CDR3 consists of 15 residues. Here the CDR3 DNA reads TGTGCCAGCAGTTTAACAGGAGGCTCCTACAATGAGCAGTACTTC. Translated: CASSLTGGSYNEQYF.

The chain carries TRBV7-9 and TRBJ2-5; D is perhaps TRBD2 (6 bases). Germline CDR1 is SEHNR and CDR2 is FQNEAQ (reference sequence). V lost 5 bases and J lost 2, with 18 bases in between. This CDR3 has 16 residues. In DNA form, the CDR3 reads TGTGCCAGCAGCCCCGCCGCGACTAGTCTGCAAGAGACCCAGTACTTC. It is translated as CASSPAATSLQETQYF.

This chain joins TRBV6-5 and TRBJ2-5, with a weak D call TRBD2 (7 bases). V lost 0 bases and J 5 bases, leaving 19 bases between the germline ends. The CDR3 consists of 17 residues. CDR1 MNHEY and CDR2 SVGAGI come from the germline V gene. CDR3 in amino acids: CASSYSILGGAGETQYF. The CDR3 coding sequence is TGTGCCAGCAGTTACTCGATCCTAGGGGGGGCCGGGGAGACCCAGTACTTC.

V is TRBV7-3 and J is TRBJ2-5; 7 bases are a match to TRBD1. Matching the DNA end better, TRBJ2-7 makes the J call doubtful. The CDR3 totals 16 residues. Germline CDR1 and CDR2: SGHTA and FQGTGA. CDR3 nucleotide sequence: TGTGCCAGCAGCTTGCGCCCCAGGACAGGCTCCTACGAGCAGTACTTC. Translated: CASSLRPRTGSYEQYF.

The rearrangement uses TRBV13 and TRBJ2-7; D may be TRBD2 (6 bases). The germline gives CDR1 PRHDT, CDR2 FYEKMQ (reference sequence). The length of the CDR3 is 14 residues. Trimming left V 5 bases short and J 2 bases short, with 13 bases between. The CDR3 DNA reads as TGTGCCAGCAGCCCGGGACTCAACCCCTACGAGCAGTACTTC. Translation gives CASSPGLNPYEQYF.

V usage is TRBV7-2 and J usage is TRBJ1-4; weak D call: TRBD1 (6 bases). Germline assignment: CDR1 SGHTA and CDR2 FQGNSA. CDR3 length: 15 residues. Trimming left V 5 bases short and J 2 bases short, with 12 bases between. The CDR3 DNA reads as TGTGCCAGCAGCATAACAGGGCCGACTAATGAAAAACTGTTTTTT. Its protein product is CASSITGPTNEKLFF. Combining the CDR3 with reference TRBV7-2 and TRBJ1-4 gives the whole variable domain GAGVSQSPSNKVTEKGKDVELRCDPISGHTALYWYRQSLGQGLEFLIYFQGNSAPDKSGLPSDRFSAERTGGSVSTLTIQRTQQEDSAVYLCASSITGPTNEKLFFGSGTQLSVL.

This clonotype was seen only a few times. This chain links TRBV6-6 with TRBJ2-7; no clear D gene. The V gene's germline CDR1 is MNHNY and CDR2 SVGAGI (reference sequence). The CDR3 is 14 residues long. V gave up 4 bases and J gave up 0 bases, with 10 bases separating them. The CDR3 spells CASSSRTDSYEQYF. DNA of the CDR3: TGTGCCAGCAGTTCCAGGACGGACTCCTACGAGCAGTACTTC.